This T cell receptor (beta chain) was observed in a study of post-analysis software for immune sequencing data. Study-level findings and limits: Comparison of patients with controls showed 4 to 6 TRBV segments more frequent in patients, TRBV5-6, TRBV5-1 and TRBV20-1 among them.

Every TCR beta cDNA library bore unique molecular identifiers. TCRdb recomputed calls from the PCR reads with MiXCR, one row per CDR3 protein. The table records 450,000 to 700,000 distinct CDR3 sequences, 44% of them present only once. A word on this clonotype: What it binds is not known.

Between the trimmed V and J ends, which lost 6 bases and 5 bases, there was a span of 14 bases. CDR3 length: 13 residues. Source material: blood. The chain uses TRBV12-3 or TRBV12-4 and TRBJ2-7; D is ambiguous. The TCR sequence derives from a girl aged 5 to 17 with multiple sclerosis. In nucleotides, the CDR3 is TGTGCCAGCAGAATTTATTATCTAGACGAGCAGTACTTC. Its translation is CASRIYYLDEQYF.